A single sample is the source of the 18 T cell receptor beta chains below, sequenced in a study of CD8 T cells in Susac syndrome (dated by TCRdb to between 2017 and 2020). Libraries came from the immunoSEQ multiplex PCR assay. RNA was extracted using the RNeasy kit, and about 0.5 to 1 microgram was reverse transcribed with random hexamers. TCRdb reworked the public reads: Q25 trimming with fastp, MiXCR clone assembly, productive beta chains retained. Under each unique CDR3 protein, matching rows form one entry showing the most common genes and DNA. The sample table records over 120,000 distinct CDR3 sequences; approximately 93% of these occur just once. Of the sample, under 0.095% falls within the top ten clones. The sample was CD4+ T cells from PBMCs. The source of these receptors is a human donor in good health.

This chain links TRBV28 with TRBJ1-5, with D hard to call. The CDR3 has 15 amino acids. Trimming shortened V by 7 bases and J by 2 bases, and 15 bases separated the two germline ends. From germline, CDR1 is MDHEN and CDR2 SYDVKM. For the CDR3, the DNA is TGTGCCAGCACCCCGTCCCTGGCGGGCAATCAGCCCCAGCATTTT. The encoded protein is CASTPSLAGNQPQHF.

V usage is TRBV5-8 and J usage is TRBJ2-3; 10 nucleotides align to TRBD2. The V segment lost 4 bases and the J segment 2 bases; nucleotides outside the gene matches: 10. The CDR3 spans 17 residues. The germline CDR1 and CDR2 sequences are SGHTS and YDEGEE. The CDR3 sequence: CASSLRILAGSTDTQYF. The CDR3 DNA is TGTGCCAGCAGCCTGAGAATACTAGCGGGATCCACAGATACGCAGTATTTT. Full variable domain (remainder filled in from reference TRBV5-8 and TRBJ2-3): EAGVTQSPTHLIKTRGQQATLRCSPISGHTSVYWYQQALGLGLQFLLWYDEGEERNRGNFPPRFSGRQFPNYSSELNVNALELEDSALYLCASSLRILAGSTDTQYFGPGTRLTVL.

The J gene is TRBJ2-7, the V gene TRBV3-1, with a weak D call TRBD2 (5 bases). CDR3 length: 11 residues. Germline values: CDR1 LGHDT, CDR2 YNNKEL (reference sequence). V gave up 5 bases and J gave up 7 bases, with 9 bases separating them. The CDR3 DNA reads TGTGCCAGCAGCAGAGGGAGTGAGCAGTACTTC. The encoded protein is CASSRGSEQYF.

The rearrangement uses TRBV7-9 and TRBJ1-1; D unclear. Germline V gene lookup returns CDR1 SEHNR and CDR2 FQNEAQ (reference sequence). V dropped 1 base and J dropped 0 bases, with 9 bases sitting between them. The length of the CDR3 is 15 residues. CDR3 sequence (DNA): TGTGCCAGCAGCTTAGGCGAGGTCCTGAACACTGAAGCTTTCTTT. It is translated as CASSLGEVLNTEAFF. The full variable domain, in which reference TRBV7-9 and TRBJ1-1 provide the parts outside the CDR3, is DTGVSQNPRHKITKRGQNVTFRCDPISEHNRLYWYRQTLGQGPEFLTYFQNEAQLEKSRLLSDRFSAERPKGSFSTLEIQRTEQGDSAMYLCASSLGEVLNTEAFFGQGTRLTVV.

The chain employs TRBV29-1 and TRBJ2-5, with TRBD2 as a possible D gene (6 bases). V shed 7 bases and J shed 2 bases, with 17 bases lying between them. CDR3 length: 14 amino acids. Germline V gene lookup returns CDR1 SQVTM and CDR2 ANQGSEA. As DNA, the CDR3 is TGCAGCGCCGAGGGGAGGCCAGGGCAAGAGACCCAGTACTTC. Translation gives CSAEGRPGQETQYF.

The chain uses TRBV30 and TRBJ2-7; 7 bases are a match to TRBD1. V was clipped by 1 base and J by 2 bases; unmatched bases: 8. CDR3 length: 15 amino acids. Germline V gene lookup returns CDR1 GTSNPN and CDR2 SVGIG (reference sequence). The CDR3 DNA reads as TGTGCCTGGAGTGAAACAGGGGTGCCCCCCTACGAGCAGTACTTC. This codes for CAWSETGVPPYEQYF.

The chain uses TRBV9 and TRBJ1-1; possibly TRBD1 for D (5 bases). V lost 4 bases to trimming and J lost 7 bases, with 20 bases between them. CDR1 and CDR2 (germline): SGDLS, YYNGEE. This CDR3 is 15 amino acids long. Written as DNA, the CDR3 is TGTGCCAGCAGCATCGGGACCCCGCCCCTCGATGAAGCTTTCTTT. This encodes CASSIGTPPLDEAFF.

CDR3 bases: TGTGCCAGCAGTTTAGTATTGGAGACTAGTAATTGGGGGTCCTACGAGCAGTACTTC. Residues: CASSLVLETSNWGSYEQYF. The chain recombines TRBV12-3 or TRBV12-4 with TRBJ2-7, with D tentatively TRBD2 (6 bases). V lost 1 base, J lost 1 base, and 23 bases lay in between. This CDR3 comprises 19 residues.

The chain links TRBV29-1 to TRBJ1-2; no definite D call. Germline CDR1 reads SQVTM; CDR2 reads ANQGSEA. V was pared by 4 bases and J by 0 bases, with 15 bases between. The CDR3 has 15 amino acids. The CDR3 bases are TGCAGCGTTGGCATTATTCAGGCTGCTAACTATGGCTACACCTTC. It is translated as CSVGIIQAANYGYTF. The whole variable domain, filled in from reference TRBV29-1 and TRBJ1-2, reads SAVISQKPSRDICQRGTSLTIQCQVDSQVTMMFWYRQQPGQSLTLIATANQGSEATYESGFVIDKFPISRPNLTFSTLTVSNMSPEDSSIYLCSVGIIQAANYGYTFGSGTRLTVV.

This clonotype was counted a single time. The V gene is TRBV12-3 or TRBV12-4, the J gene TRBJ2-2, with TRBD2 matching 12 bases. The CDR3 consists of 16 residues. V shed 5 bases, J shed 4 bases, and the junction held 5 bases outside the gene matches. Here the CDR3 DNA reads TGTGCCAGCAGTCCAGGACTAGCGGGAATCACCGGGGAGCTGTTTTTT. It encodes CASSPGLAGITGELFF.

The chain joins TRBV20-1 to TRBJ2-4; possibly TRBD1 or TRBD2 for D (6 bases each). The CDR3 covers 12 residues. Germline values: CDR1 DFQATT, CDR2 SNEGSKA (reference sequence). Trimming removed 6 bases at V and 7 bases at J, with 13 bases between. The CDR3 protein is CSAWRGANIQYF. Here the CDR3 DNA reads TGCAGTGCCTGGAGGGGGGCGAACATTCAGTACTTC.

This chain connects TRBV24-1 to TRBJ1-2; D is undetermined. Trimming left V 4 bases short and J 4 bases short, with 15 bases between. This CDR3 comprises 15 residues. The germline gives CDR1 KGHDR, CDR2 SFDVKD. This CDR3 reads CATSEGGSKTYGYTF. The CDR3 DNA reads as TGTGCCACCAGTGAGGGAGGATCCAAAACCTATGGCTACACCTTC.

The CDR3 here is CASSVGDSYEQYF. DNA of the CDR3: TGTGCCAGCAGCGTAGGGGACTCCTACGAGCAGTACTTC. The chain joins TRBV9 to TRBJ2-7; D not certain. This CDR3 is 13 amino acids long. Germline CDR1 and CDR2: SGDLS and YYNGEE. Deletions cut 0 bases from V and 0 bases from J, with 4 bases between.

The CDR3 is CASSKDHKIGLNEQYF. In nucleotides, the CDR3 is TGTGCCAGCAGCAAAGATCATAAGATTGGCCTAAACGAGCAGTACTTC. The chain employs TRBV21-1 and TRBJ2-7. TRBV21-1 is an annotated pseudogene. CDR3 size: 16 residues.

This chain links TRBV11-1 with TRBJ2-1, with 7 positions matching TRBD1. Germline values: CDR1 SGHAT, CDR2 FQDESV (reference sequence). The V segment lost 1 base and the J segment 6 bases; nucleotides outside the gene matches: 9. CDR3 length: 16 amino acids. CDR3 protein: CASSLETGKLGNEQFF. The CDR3 DNA is TGTGCCAGCAGCTTAGAGACAGGGAAGTTGGGCAATGAGCAGTTCTTC.

This clonotype occurred once. As DNA, the CDR3 is TGCGCCAGCAGCCAAGAAGGTGCTACGGAGAACACTGAAGCTTTCTTT. It yields the protein CASSQEGATENTEAFF. The V and J genes are TRBV4-1 and TRBJ1-1, with D unclear. CDR3 length: 16 amino acids. Germline V lookup: CDR1 MGHRA, CDR2 YSYEKL. V lost 0 bases and J lost 1, with 12 bases in between.

This CDR3 reads CASSGDSYSNQPQHF. The CDR3, as DNA: TGTGCCAGCAGTGGGGACAGCTATAGCAATCAGCCCCAGCATTTT. The V call is TRBV6-1, the J call TRBJ1-5; 7 bases map to TRBD1. Germline CDR1 and CDR2: MNHNS and SASEGT. Germline trimming cut 4 bases from V and 0 bases from J; bases unmatched to any gene: 3. This CDR3 comprises 15 residues.

The gene calls are TRBV27 and TRBJ1-1; a weak D match, TRBD1 (6 bases). Trimming removed 6 bases from V and 4 bases from J, with 18 bases in between. CDR1 MNHEY and CDR2 SMNVEV come from the germline V gene (reference sequence). The CDR3 is 15 amino acids. DNA of the CDR3: TGTGCCAGCAGGGTGTGGGGGGCGGACCGCACTGAAGCTTTCTTT. Translated: CASRVWGADRTEAFF.